This TCR beta chain was recovered during a study of siplizumab effects on memory and regulatory T cells. On this clone itself: Its antigen remains unknown.

With V trimmed by 4 bases and J by 2 bases, 2 bases remained unmatched. CDR1 is SGHVS and CDR2 is FNYEAQ in the germline V gene. This CDR3 is 15 amino acids long. Study-wide findings and caveats: The drug siplizumab significantly decreased the alloreactive sequences that could be traced to unstimulated CD4+ memory cells. Proliferating Tregs from siplizumab cultures lacked functional confirmation of suppression.

Assay used: immunoSEQ multiplex PCR; TCRdb lists only in-frame clones, some missing. The sample lists around 61,000 clones, about 98% occurring once. The V gene is TRBV7-6, the J gene TRBJ2-1; 10 nucleotides match TRBD2. The sample comprised naive CD8+ T cells sorted from blood. The clonotype comes from a human donor in good health. CDR3 loop: CASSSLAGAYNEQFF. CDR3 nucleotide sequence: TGTGCCAGCAGCTCGCTAGCGGGAGCCTACAATGAGCAGTTCTTC.